Listed here are 4 T cell receptor beta chains from one sample, sequenced in a study of blood T cell repertoires in COVID-19. TCRdb's table, derived via immunoSEQ multiplex PCR, lists solely in-frame clones and lacks some. The sample lists fewer than 200,000 clones; around 86% were seen once. Sequenced: peripheral blood. The receptors were sampled from a woman of 80 years or more with COVID-19, enrolled during active disease.

The rearrangement uses TRBV7-8 and TRBJ2-5; 11 nucleotides align to TRBD2. This CDR3 contains 17 residues. From germline, CDR1 is SGHVS and CDR2 FQNEAQ. The ends lost 5 bases at V and 4 bases at J; junction bases unmatched: 12. CDR3 coding DNA: TGTGCCAGCAGCCCCCGCCTAACTAGCGGGAGAAGAGAGACCCAGTACTTC. Encoded protein: CASSPRLTSGRRETQYF.

This chain joins TRBV6-5 and TRBJ2-1; 8 bases are shared with TRBD1. This CDR3 has 15 residues. Germline V lookup: CDR1 MNHEY, CDR2 SVGAGI. V lost 6 bases to trimming and J lost 6 bases; unmatched junction nucleotides: 10. CDR3 region: CASRPTGVLGNEQFF. The CDR3 DNA is TGTGCCAGCAGACCGACAGGGGTGTTAGGCAATGAGCAGTTCTTC.

This sequence joins TRBV13 and TRBJ2-7; 9 nucleotides align to TRBD1. The CDR3 is made up of 15 amino acids. The germline CDR1 and CDR2 sequences are PRHDT and FYEKMQ (reference sequence). The V gene end was trimmed by 5 bases and the J gene end by 5 bases; junction bases not matched to a gene: 10. CDR3 region: CASSQTGQGINEQYF. CDR3 in DNA: TGTGCCAGCAGCCAAACGGGACAGGGTATAAACGAGCAGTACTTC.

This chain uses TRBV6-6 with TRBJ2-7, with a weak D call TRBD2 (5 bases). V dropped 5 bases and J dropped 6 bases, with 17 bases sitting between them. Germline loops: CDR1 MNHNY, CDR2 SVGAGI (reference sequence). This CDR3 has 14 residues. The CDR3 sequence: CASSPRDLDREQYF. CDR3 sequence (DNA): TGTGCCAGCAGTCCCCGGGATCTGGACCGCGAGCAGTACTTC.